This entry lists 4 T cell receptor beta chains sequenced from one sample in a study of regulatory T cells in long-lasting Graves disease. For TCR beta, libraries came from iRepertoire HTBI primers and Arm-PCR of CDR3 regions. TCRdb passed the multiplex PCR reads through MiXCR, listing each CDR3 protein once. The data contain about 450,000 distinct CDR3 sequences, about a quarter of them singletons. Time point described: persistent/refractory GD, antithyroid drugs over 5 years with positive TRAb. TCR sequences were obtained from RNA taken from PBMCs. The specimen was peripheral blood mononuclear cells (PBMCs), collected when the disease was refractory, from a patient treated with antithyroid drugs. The source of these receptors is a female donor with Graves disease.

This clonotype was counted a few times. V usage is TRBV20-1 and J usage is TRBJ2-1; 11 bases are a match to TRBD2. The CDR3 consists of 14 residues. V shed 6 bases and J 3 bases; nucleotides not matched to a gene: 4. The germline CDR1 and CDR2 sequences are DFQATT and SNEGSKA (reference sequence). CDR3 in amino acids: CSAVGLAVYNEQFF. CDR3 sequence (DNA): TGCAGTGCCGTGGGACTAGCGGTCTACAATGAGCAGTTCTTC.

This clonotype has a count of ten or more. This chain joins TRBV28 and TRBJ2-7; D is perhaps TRBD1 or TRBD2 (6 bases each). This CDR3 has 15 amino acids. Germline values: CDR1 MDHEN, CDR2 SYDVKM. V was trimmed by 6 bases and J by 1 base, leaving 16 bases between them. Here the CDR3 reads CASRQGGHQSYEQYF. For the CDR3, the DNA is TGTGCCAGCAGGCAAGGGGGGCACCAATCCTACGAGCAGTACTTC.

The chain is built from TRBV28 and TRBJ2-2, with 8 bases fitting TRBD2. The V gene's germline CDR1 is MDHEN and CDR2 SYDVKM. The length of the CDR3 is 16 residues. J gave up 7 bases and V 3 bases, and 10 bases lay outside the gene matches. The CDR3 is CASSLPSGLVGGELFF. CDR3 DNA: TGTGCCAGCAGTTTGCCCTCGGGACTAGTTGGCGGGGAGCTGTTTTTT. The full variable domain, rest sourced from reference TRBV28 and TRBJ2-2, is DVKVTQSSRYLVKRTGEKVFLECVQDMDHENMFWYRQDPGLGLRLIYFSYDVKMKEKGDIPEGYSVSREKKERFSLILESASTNQTSMYLCASSLPSGLVGGELFFGEGSRLTVL.

CDR3 protein: CASSIFPDYEQYF. The CDR3 coding sequence is TGTGCCAGTAGTATTTTCCCTGATTACGAGCAGTACTTC. The V and J genes are TRBV19 and TRBJ2-7; D ambiguous. The length of the CDR3 is 13 residues. Between the trimmed V and J ends, which lost 3 bases and 4 bases, there was a span of 10 bases. Germline loops: CDR1 LNHDA, CDR2 SQIVND (reference sequence).